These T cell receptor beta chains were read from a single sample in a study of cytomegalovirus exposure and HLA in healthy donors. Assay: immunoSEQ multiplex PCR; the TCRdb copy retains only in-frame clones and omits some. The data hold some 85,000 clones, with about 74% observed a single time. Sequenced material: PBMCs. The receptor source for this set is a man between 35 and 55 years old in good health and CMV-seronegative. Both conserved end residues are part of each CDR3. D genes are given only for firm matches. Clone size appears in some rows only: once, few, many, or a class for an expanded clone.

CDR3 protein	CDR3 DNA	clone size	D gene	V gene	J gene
CASSAGTGRIQLFF	TGTGCCAGCAGCGCCGGGACAGGTAGAATCCAACTGTTTTTT	.	TRBD1	TRBV9	TRBJ1-4
CASSDRSGGTGGDEQFF	TGTGCCAGCAGTGATAGGAGCGGGGGCACCGGGGGGGATGAGCAGTTCTTC	.	TRBD2	TRBV6-1	TRBJ2-1
CASRRDRGNQPQHF	TGTGCCAGCAGACGGGACAGGGGGAATCAGCCCCAGCATTTT	.	TRBD1	TRBV7-2	TRBJ1-5
CASSQGGQEDGYTF	TGCGCCAGCAGCCAAGGGGGACAGGAGGATGGCTACACCTTC	.	TRBD1	TRBV4-1	TRBJ1-2
CASSLDLRETQYF	TGTGCCAGCAGCTTAGATTTGCGGGAGACCCAGTACTTC	once	.	TRBV11-3	TRBJ2-5
CASSVNQLMNTEAFF	TGTGCCAGCAGCGTAAATCAACTCATGAACACTGAAGCTTTCTTT	once	.	TRBV9	TRBJ1-1
CASSLVPGAYEQYF	TGTGCCAGCAGCTTGGTACCCGGGGCCTACGAGCAGTACTTC	.	.	TRBV5-6	TRBJ2-7
CASSPTGLIEQFF	TGTGCCAGCAGTCCAACCGGACTAATTGAGCAGTTCTTC	.	.	TRBV6-5	TRBJ2-1
CSVAGGLGSDYTF	TGCAGCGTTGCGGGGGGACTGGGCAGCGACTACACCTTC	.	.	TRBV29-1	TRBJ1-2
CASSPRATQETQYF	TGTGCCAGCTCACCACGGGCAACCCAAGAGACCCAGTACTTC	once	.	TRBV18	TRBJ2-5
CASSIPPIEETQYF	TGTGCCAGCTCAATACCGCCTATAGAGGAGACCCAGTACTTC	.	.	TRBV18	TRBJ2-5
CASSRNINTEAFF	TGTGCCAGCAGCAGAAACATAAACACTGAAGCTTTCTTT	.	.	TRBV7-6	TRBJ1-1
CASSPPGGRYNEQFF	TGCGCCAGCAGCCCGCCGGGGGGGCGGTACAATGAGCAGTTCTTC	.	TRBD2	TRBV4-3	TRBJ2-1
CASSPREGENSPLHF	TGTGCCAGCAGCCCGAGGGAGGGAGAGAATTCACCCCTCCACTTT	.	.	TRBV9	TRBJ1-6
CASSLRGIGTGGYEQYF	TGTGCCAGCAGCCTCAGGGGGATCGGGACAGGGGGTTACGAGCAGTACTTC	.	TRBD1	TRBV11-2	TRBJ2-7
CASSQVGGVGEQFF	TGTGCCAGCAGCCAAGTAGGAGGGGTCGGTGAGCAGTTCTTC	.	.	TRBV14	TRBJ2-1
CASSGQGHETQYF	TGTGCCAGCAGTGGCCAGGGACACGAGACCCAGTACTTC	once	.	TRBV6-1	TRBJ2-5
CASSLDPGQFYGYTF	TGTGCCAGCAGCTTGGATCCCGGACAGTTCTATGGCTACACCTTC	once	.	TRBV5-4	TRBJ1-2
CASSQTGGKNIQYF	TGTGCCAGCAGCCAAACAGGGGGCAAAAACATTCAGTACTTC	.	TRBD1	TRBV7-9	TRBJ2-4
CASSRGGVGANVLTF	TGTGCCAGCAGCCGGGGGGGAGTGGGGGCCAACGTCCTGACTTTC	.	TRBD2	TRBV28	TRBJ2-6
CASSPGQGFNQPQHF	TGTGCCAGCAGCCCGGGACAGGGATTCAATCAGCCCCAGCATTTT	.	TRBD1	TRBV5-4	TRBJ1-5
CASRGLHGETQYF	TGTGCCAGCAGGGGACTTCATGGGGAGACCCAGTACTTC	.	.	TRBV6-1	TRBJ2-5
CASSPSTDTQYF	TGTGCCAGCAGCCCAAGCACAGATACGCAGTATTTT	.	.	TRBV7-2	TRBJ2-3
CASRRIMSTDTQYF	TGTGCCAGCAGGAGGATAATGAGCACAGATACGCAGTATTTT	.	.	TRBV28	TRBJ2-3
CASSLQGVYGYTF	TGTGCCAGCAGTTTACAAGGGGTCTATGGCTACACCTTC	.	.	TRBV28	TRBJ1-2
CASSILGEGGYTF	TGTGCCAGTAGTATCCTCGGGGAGGGAGGCTACACCTTC	few	.	TRBV19	TRBJ1-2
CASSHGQGFGQPQHF	TGTGCCAGCAGCCACGGACAGGGGTTTGGCCAGCCCCAGCATTTT	.	TRBD1	TRBV4-2	TRBJ1-5
CAWRTINRFGYTF	TGTGCCTGGAGGACGATTAACAGGTTTGGCTACACCTTC	.	.	TRBV30	TRBJ1-2
CASSQEGTSHSETQYF	TGCGCCAGCAGCCAAGAGGGGACTAGCCATTCGGAGACCCAGTACTTC	once	TRBD2	TRBV4-1	TRBJ2-5
CAGSQDPGTERRDTIYF	TGCGCCGGCAGCCAAGATCCGGGGACAGAGAGGAGGGACACCATATATTTT	.	TRBD1	TRBV4-3	TRBJ1-3
CASSQDLSDTYTEAFF	TGCGCCAGCAGCCAAGATCTATCCGATACTTACACTGAAGCTTTCTTT	.	.	TRBV4-3	TRBJ1-1
CASRGQGGQPQHF	TGTGCCAGCAGGGGACAGGGGGGTCAGCCCCAGCATTTT	.	TRBD1	TRBV28	TRBJ1-5
CASSPGQGARGYTF	TGTGCCAGCAGCCCGGGACAGGGGGCGCGGGGCTACACCTTC	few	TRBD1	TRBV5-6	TRBJ1-2
CATSRGADGNTIYF	TGTGCCACCAGCAGAGGAGCGGATGGAAACACCATATATTTT	.	.	TRBV15	TRBJ1-3
CASSRQRGSGANVLTF	TGTGCCAGCAGTCGCCAGCGGGGTAGCGGGGCCAACGTCCTGACTTTC	.	TRBD2	TRBV28	TRBJ2-6
CASRRYSTGELFF	TGTGCCAGCAGACGATATAGCACCGGGGAGCTGTTTTTT	.	.	TRBV6-5	TRBJ2-2
CASSQDSFYSNQPQHF	TGCGCCAGCAGCCAAGATTCGTTCTATAGCAATCAGCCCCAGCATTTT	.	.	TRBV4-3	TRBJ1-5
CASSLTGKFTGELFF	TGTGCCAGCAGCTTAACAGGGAAGTTCACCGGGGAGCTGTTTTTT	.	.	TRBV11-2	TRBJ2-2
CASSLRLAYNEQFF	TGTGCCAGCAGCTTACGACTGGCGTACAATGAGCAGTTCTTC	.	.	TRBV7-2	TRBJ2-1
CASSQNWDRVTDTQYF	TGTGCCAGCAGCCAAAACTGGGACAGGGTAACAGATACGCAGTATTTT	few	TRBD1	TRBV14	TRBJ2-3
CASSPPGLQETQYF	TGTGCCAGCAGTCCACCGGGACTCCAAGAGACCCAGTACTTC	few	.	TRBV2	TRBJ2-5
CASSLGIASTDTQYF	TGCGCCAGCAGCTTGGGGATAGCGAGCACAGATACGCAGTATTTT	.	.	TRBV5-1	TRBJ2-3
CASPRSSYEQYF	TGTGCCAGCCCAAGGAGCTCCTACGAGCAGTACTTC	once	.	TRBV7-9	TRBJ2-7
CASSPYRGTGNTIYF	TGTGCCAGCAGTCCCTACAGGGGAACTGGAAACACCATATATTTT	few	TRBD1	TRBV27	TRBJ1-3
CASSRPRLVSGNTIYF	TGCGCCAGCAGCCGTCCCCGACTGGTTTCTGGAAACACCATATATTTT	few	.	TRBV4-1	TRBJ1-3